Below, 21 T cell receptor beta chains from the same sample are listed, as sequenced in a study of T cell changes during pregnancy in multiple sclerosis. Assay: immunoSEQ multiplex PCR; the TCRdb copy retains only in-frame clones and omits some. The sample has fewer than 85,000 clones; around 92% are singletons. Sequenced here: peripheral blood, sampled in the third trimester of pregnancy. The receptors here all came from a female donor in good health, enrolled as a control in a pregnancy study.

The gene calls are TRBV9 and TRBJ2-3; 8 bases align to TRBD2. Unmatched junction bases numbered 6, after V lost 5 bases and J lost 4 bases. The germline gives CDR1 SGDLS, CDR2 YYNGEE. There are 14 residues in the CDR3. The CDR3 region has the DNA TGTGCCAGCAGTGCCGGGACTAGTTCAGATACGCAGTATTTT. This gives the protein CASSAGTSSDTQYF.

This sequence joins TRBV5-4 and TRBJ2-7; D gene ambiguous. The CDR3 loop spans 14 amino acids. The ends were cut back, 2 bases at V and 0 bases at J, with 9 bases in the middle. Looked up from germline, CDR1 is SGHNT and CDR2 is YYREEE (reference sequence). CDR3 DNA sequence: TGTGCCAGCAGCTTAGTCGAGAGCTCCTACGAGCAGTACTTC. Residues: CASSLVESSYEQYF.

The rearrangement uses TRBV10-2 and TRBJ1-1; TRBD1 agrees at 9 bases. Germline V gene data show CDR1 as WSHSY and CDR2 as SAAADI. The CDR3 sequence is 15 residues long. J was trimmed by 4 bases and V by 0 bases; bases with no gene match: 3. CDR3 DNA sequence: TGCGCCAGCAGTGAGTCGGGACAGGGAAGCACTGAAGCTTTCTTT. Its protein product is CASSESGQGSTEAFF.

This chain links TRBV14 with TRBJ1-4; TRBD1 might be the D (5 bases). This CDR3 region has 14 residues. Germline V gives CDR1 SGHDN, CDR2 FVKESK. The V gene lost 3 bases and the J gene lost 4 bases, with 9 bases spanning the gap. Written as DNA, the CDR3 is TGTGCCAGCAGCCAGGGACTTCGTAATGAAAAACTGTTTTTT. This encodes CASSQGLRNEKLFF. Full variable domain (outside the CDR3, taken from reference TRBV14 and TRBJ1-4): EAGVTQFPSHSVIEKGQTVTLRCDPISGHDNLYWYRRVMGKEIKFLLHFVKESKQDESGMPNNRFLAERTGGTYSTLKVQPAELEDSGVYFCASSQGLRNEKLFFGSGTQLSVL.

This chain joins TRBV5-1 and TRBJ1-1, with no clear D. This CDR3 has 13 residues. Trimming pared 0 bases from V and 5 bases from J, leaving 8 bases between. Germline CDR1 and CDR2: SGHRS and YFSETQ. Here the CDR3 DNA reads TGCGCCAGCAGCTTGGTGCGTTATACTGAAGCTTTCTTT. Protein product: CASSLVRYTEAFF.

The CDR3 region has the DNA TGTGCCAGCAGCTGGGGGACAGAAGATACGCAGTATTTT. Translated, it gives CASSWGTEDTQYF. The chain recombines TRBV5-5 with TRBJ2-3, with TRBD1 matching 7 bases. With V trimmed by 3 bases and J by 5 bases, 3 bases remained unmatched. The CDR3 runs 13 residues. Germline CDR1 and CDR2: SGHKS and YYEKEE (reference sequence). The full variable domain, in which reference TRBV5-5 and TRBJ2-3 provide the parts outside the CDR3, is DAGVTQSPTHLIKTRGQQVTLRCSPISGHKSVSWYQQVLGQGPQFIFQYYEKEERGRGNFPDRFSARQFPNYSSELNVNALLLGDSALYLCASSWGTEDTQYFGPGTRLTVL.

The chain employs TRBV19 and TRBJ1-1, with unresolved D. CDR3 size: 14 residues. Trimming removed 4 bases from V and 5 bases from J, with 14 bases in between. Germline values: CDR1 LNHDA, CDR2 SQIVND (reference sequence). CDR3: CASSTTAAGTEAFF. CDR3 bases: TGTGCCAGTAGTACAACGGCCGCCGGGACTGAAGCTTTCTTT.

This chain uses TRBV28 with TRBJ2-2; a weak D match, TRBD1 (5 bases). Trimming stripped 3 bases from V and 6 bases from J, with 11 bases between. The CDR3 length is 14 residues. Per the germline V gene, CDR1 is MDHEN and CDR2 is SYDVKM. Written as DNA, the CDR3 is TGTGCCAGCAGTTTTTACAGGCTCTCCGGGGAGCTGTTTTTT. This translates into CASSFYRLSGELFF.

V is TRBV6-6 and J is TRBJ2-1, with TRBD1 matching over 9 bases. Germline CDR1 reads MNHNY; CDR2 reads SVGAGI (reference sequence). V shed 8 bases and J 4 bases; nucleotides not matched to a gene: 3. This CDR3 is 13 amino acids long. The CDR3 is CASRDRVYNEQFF. CDR3 bases: TGTGCCAGCCGGGACAGGGTTTACAATGAGCAGTTCTTC.

The chain recombines TRBV19 with TRBJ1-4, with 11 nucleotides matching TRBD1. Germline-derived CDR1 and CDR2 are LNHDA and SQIVND (reference sequence). The CDR3 is 15 residues long. The V gene end was trimmed by 5 bases and the J gene end by 6 bases; junction bases not matched to a gene: 5. As DNA, the CDR3 is TGTGCCAGTAGTCGCCGGGACAGGGGGGATGAAAAACTGTTTTTT. It codes for CASSRRDRGDEKLFF. Combining the CDR3 with reference TRBV19 and TRBJ1-4 gives the whole variable domain DGGITQSPKYLFRKEGQNVTLSCEQNLNHDAMYWYRQDPGQGLRLIYYSQIVNDFQKGDIAEGYSVSREKKESFPLTVTSAQKNPTAFYLCASSRRDRGDEKLFFGSGTQLSVL.

This clone was seen more than once but under ten times. The chain is built from TRBV28 and TRBJ1-2; D gene ambiguous. The V end lost 7 bases, the J end lost 4 bases, and 10 bases lay between the germline ends. Germline V gene lookup returns CDR1 MDHEN and CDR2 SYDVKM. The CDR3 contains 12 residues. CDR3 residues: CASTRGGYGYTF. The CDR3 DNA follows: TGTGCCAGCACGCGGGGAGGCTATGGCTACACCTTC.

The rearrangement uses TRBV11-2 and TRBJ2-5, with 7 bases that match TRBD1. The germline V gene encodes CDR1 SGHAT and CDR2 FQNNGV. This CDR3 has 14 residues. V shed 5 bases, J shed 3 bases, and the junction held 6 bases outside the gene matches. The CDR3: CASSNWDREETQYF. The CDR3 region has the DNA TGTGCCAGCAGCAACTGGGACAGAGAAGAGACCCAGTACTTC. The complete variable domain, with remaining parts taken from reference TRBV11-2 and TRBJ2-5, reads EAGVAQSPRYKIIEKRQSVAFWCNPISGHATLYWYQQILGQGPKLLIQFQNNGVVDDSQLPKDRFSAERLKGVDSTLKIQPAKLEDSAVYLCASSNWDREETQYFGPGTRLLVL.

The genes are TRBV7-9 and TRBJ1-5, with D tentatively TRBD1 (5 bases). The CDR3 covers 16 residues. The germline gives CDR1 SEHNR, CDR2 FQNEAQ (reference sequence). V was clipped by 1 base and J by 7 bases, with 17 bases between them. The CDR3 DNA is TGTGCCAGCAGCTTAGGGGCGGTAGGGCAGGGACAGCCCCAGCATTTT. It is translated as CASSLGAVGQGQPQHF.

The gene calls are TRBV27 and TRBJ2-7, with 11 positions matching TRBD2. In germline, CDR1 is MNHEY, CDR2 SMNVEV (reference sequence). Germline trimming cut 2 bases from V and 7 bases from J; bases unmatched to any gene: 7. The CDR3 has 15 amino acids. CDR3 sequence reads: CASSLRLAGFVEQYF. CDR3 DNA: TGTGCCAGCAGTTTACGACTAGCGGGATTCGTAGAGCAGTACTTC.

The chain couples TRBV7-8 to TRBJ2-7; 8 nucleotides align to TRBD1. V was clipped by 5 bases and J by 5 bases; unmatched bases: 5. The CDR3 has 13 amino acids. Germline V CDR1 and CDR2: SGHVS, FQNEAQ. The CDR3: CASSLDRANEQYF. CDR3 sequence (DNA): TGTGCCAGCAGCCTGGACAGGGCAAACGAGCAGTACTTC.

The chain joins TRBV2 to TRBJ2-5; 7 bases match TRBD2. The germline gives CDR1 SNHLY, CDR2 FYNNEI. This CDR3 spans 15 amino acids. J was trimmed by 2 bases and V by 5 bases; bases with no gene match: 8. CDR3 region: CASSHRTRPQETQYF. Here the CDR3 DNA reads TGTGCCAGCAGTCACAGGACTAGACCTCAAGAGACCCAGTACTTC.

The chain has TRBV7-2 and TRBJ1-5; 7 bases are shared with TRBD1. The germline V gene has CDR1 SGHTA and CDR2 FQGNSA. The CDR3 has 16 amino acids. With V trimmed by 5 bases and J by 3 bases, 10 bases remained unmatched. The chain's CDR3 is CASSLNRGANNQPQHF. DNA of the CDR3: TGTGCCAGCAGCCTCAACAGGGGAGCGAACAATCAGCCCCAGCATTTT.

A single count supports this clone. As DNA, the CDR3 is TGTGCCAGCAGCCAAGGTGCTGGAGAGACCCAGCATTTT. This encodes CASSQGAGETQHF. The V and J genes are TRBV14 and TRBJ1-5, with no clear D. Germline CDR1 is SGHDN and CDR2 is FVKESK. The CDR3 is 13 residues long. With 1 base removed from V and 11 bases from J, the gap between germline ends came to 12 bases.

The chain recombines TRBV6-5 with TRBJ2-4; TRBD1 agrees at 9 bases. The germline gives CDR1 MNHEY, CDR2 SVGAGI. The CDR3 is 15 residues long. The V gene end was trimmed by 6 bases and the J gene end by 8 bases; junction bases not matched to a gene: 11. This CDR3 is CASRRDRVLLDIQYF. In DNA, the CDR3 is TGTGCCAGCAGACGGGACAGGGTCTTGCTTGACATTCAGTACTTC.

The gene calls are TRBV27 and TRBJ1-2; D not certain. The V end lost 6 bases, the J end lost 9 bases, and 14 bases lay between the germline ends. The CDR3 has 12 amino acids. The germline V gene encodes CDR1 MNHEY and CDR2 SMNVEV (reference sequence). CDR3 in DNA: TGTGCCAGCAGGACTCCGGGATCTAGCTACACCTTC. Translated, it gives CASRTPGSSYTF.

The chain links TRBV9 to TRBJ1-1; the D is unclear. The V and J ends lost 4 bases and 5 bases respectively, with 15 bases between them. The CDR3 has 14 amino acids. Germline assignment: CDR1 SGDLS and CDR2 YYNGEE. The CDR3 DNA is TGTGCCAGCAGCCCCAGACCTGAGGAGACTGAAGCTTTCTTT. It codes for CASSPRPEETEAFF.